This entry concerns a single T cell receptor (beta chain). As processed by the authors: How many nucleated cells were present was estimated from reference gene primer amplification. Sequenced by immunoSEQ multiplex PCR; TCRdb stores in-frame clones only, minus some. V and J calls and clone size are given by that table; D and trimming were obtained from the DNA. This table has roughly 120,000 clones, about 85% appearing once. The data were obtained in a study of blood T cell repertoires in COVID-19. The wider study: Both acute and convalescent COVID-19 samples were obtained from the United States, Italy and Spain.

Germline V gene data show CDR1 as LNHNV and CDR2 as YYDKDF (reference sequence). The ends were cut back, 7 bases at V and 0 bases at J, with 25 bases in the middle. This CDR3 is 19 amino acids long. This sequence joins TRBV15 and TRBJ1-5; D is unresolved. The material sequenced was peripheral blood. This receptor was taken from a human donor in a cohort sampled during active COVID-19. For the CDR3, the DNA is TGTGCCACCATAGCGTATCGAACAGCCTCTCGGAGTAGCAATCAGCCCCAGCATTTT. It is translated as CATIAYRTASRSSNQPQHF.